This TCR beta chain was captured in a study of cytomegalovirus exposure and HLA in healthy donors. Primers: 60 Vbeta forward and 13 Jbeta reverse. Here immunoSEQ multiplex PCR was the method, and the copy in TCRdb shows in-frame clones only, minus some. Here the sample spans 130,000 or so clones, around 83% being singletons. The CDR3 has 13 residues. V gave up 4 bases and J gave up 6 bases, with 13 bases separating them. The V gene's germline CDR1 is SGHNT and CDR2 YYREEE (reference sequence). Sequencing was carried out using PBMCs. The receptor comes from a woman aged 25 to 39 in good health and CMV-seropositive. This chain uses TRBV5-4 with TRBJ1-1, with D possibly matching TRBD1 (6 bases). The CDR3 loop reads CASSARQEAEAFF. The CDR3 DNA reads TGTGCCAGCAGCGCGAGACAGGAGGCTGAAGCTTTCTTT.